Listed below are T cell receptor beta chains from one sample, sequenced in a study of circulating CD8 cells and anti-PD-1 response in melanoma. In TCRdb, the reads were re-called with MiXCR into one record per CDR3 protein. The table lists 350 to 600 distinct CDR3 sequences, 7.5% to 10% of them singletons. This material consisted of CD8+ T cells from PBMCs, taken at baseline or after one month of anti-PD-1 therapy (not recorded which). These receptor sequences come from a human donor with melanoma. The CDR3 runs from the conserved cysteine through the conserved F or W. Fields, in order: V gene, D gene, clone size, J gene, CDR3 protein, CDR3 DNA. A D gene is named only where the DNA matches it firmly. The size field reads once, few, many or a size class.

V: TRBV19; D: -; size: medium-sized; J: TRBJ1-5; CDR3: CASSMWNQPQHF; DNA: TGTGCCAGTAGTATGTGGAATCAGCCCCAGCATTTT
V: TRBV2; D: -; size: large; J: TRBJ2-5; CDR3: CASSEKRRWETQYF; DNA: TGTGCCAGCAGTGAAAAGCGGCGGTGGGAGACCCAGTACTTC